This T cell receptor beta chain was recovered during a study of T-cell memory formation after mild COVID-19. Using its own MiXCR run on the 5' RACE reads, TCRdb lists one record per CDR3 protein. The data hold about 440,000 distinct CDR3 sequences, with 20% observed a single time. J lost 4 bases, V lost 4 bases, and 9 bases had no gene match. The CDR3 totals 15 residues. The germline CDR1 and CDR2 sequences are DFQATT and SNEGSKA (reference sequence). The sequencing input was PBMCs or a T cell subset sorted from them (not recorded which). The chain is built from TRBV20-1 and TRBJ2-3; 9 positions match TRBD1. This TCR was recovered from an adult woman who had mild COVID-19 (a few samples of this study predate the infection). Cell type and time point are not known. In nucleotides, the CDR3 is TGCAGTGCTACCAACAGGGGGCGGGATTCAGATACGCAGTATTTT. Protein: CSATNRGRDSDTQYF.